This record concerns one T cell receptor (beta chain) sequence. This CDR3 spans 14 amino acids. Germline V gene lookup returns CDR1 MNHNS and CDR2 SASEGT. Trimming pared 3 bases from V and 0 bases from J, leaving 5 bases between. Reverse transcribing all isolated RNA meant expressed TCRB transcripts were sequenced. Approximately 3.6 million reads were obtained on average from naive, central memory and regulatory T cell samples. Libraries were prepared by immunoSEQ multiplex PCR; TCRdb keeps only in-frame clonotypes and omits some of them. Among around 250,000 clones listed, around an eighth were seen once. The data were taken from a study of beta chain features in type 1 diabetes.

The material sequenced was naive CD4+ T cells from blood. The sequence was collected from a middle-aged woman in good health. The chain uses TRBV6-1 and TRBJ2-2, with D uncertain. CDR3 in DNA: TGTGCCAGCAGTGATGGCCCGAACACCGGGGAGCTGTTTTTT. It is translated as CASSDGPNTGELFF.